These T cell receptor beta chains were read from a single sample in a study of T cell repertoires in ileal Crohn's disease. This table comes from immunoSEQ multiplex PCR, and its TCRdb copy is limited to in-frame clones, with some not included. Among over 8,500 clones listed, about four fifths were seen once. The sequencing sample was made of ileal tissue. The origin of the receptors is an adult with Crohn's disease. CDR3s include the opening cysteine and the closing phenylalanine or tryptophan. Each record gives: clone size, J gene, D gene, V gene, CDR3 protein, CDR3 DNA. D genes are given only for firm matches. Not all rows give a size; the values are once, few, many and, for expanded clones, a class.

>NA|TRBJ2-7|TRBD1|TRBV5-4
CASTKGRDSYEQYF
TGTGCCAGCACCAAAGGTCGGGACAGCTACGAGCAGTACTTC
>NA|TRBJ1-1|NA|TRBV18
CASSPPGYLGNTEAFF
TGTGCCAGCTCACCACCCGGGTATCTCGGGAACACTGAAGCTTTCTTT
>few|TRBJ2-1|TRBD2|TRBV12-5
CASGPGTTPEQFF
TGTGCTAGTGGTCCCGGGACTACCCCTGAGCAGTTCTTC
>NA|TRBJ2-6|NA|TRBV4-2
CASSPSQETNSGANVLTF
TGTGCCAGCAGCCCCTCACAGGAAACCAACTCTGGGGCCAACGTCCTGACTTTC
>NA|TRBJ1-1|NA|TRBV18
CASSPGALSEAFF
TGTGCCAGCTCACCAGGGGCACTTTCCGAAGCTTTCTTT
>NA|TRBJ2-4|NA|TRBV5-1
CASSLGQPSRDIQYF
TGCGCCAGCAGCTTAGGACAGCCCTCACGGGACATTCAGTACTTC
>large|TRBJ1-4|NA|TRBV10-3
CAISDGGGGKLFF
TGTGCCATCAGTGATGGAGGGGGGGGAAAACTGTTTTTT
>NA|TRBJ2-5|NA|TRBV6-1
CASRLQALQETQYF
TGTGCCAGCAGGCTACAGGCACTCCAAGAGACCCAGTACTTC
>NA|TRBJ1-1|NA|TRBV28
CASSLRRPEAFF
TGTGCCAGCAGTTTAAGGCGGCCTGAAGCTTTCTTT
>NA|TRBJ1-1|NA|TRBV7-9
CASSRSEGLNTEAFF
TGTGCCAGCAGCCGTAGTGAGGGTTTGAACACTGAAGCTTTCTTT
>NA|TRBJ2-7|NA|TRBV14
CASSPERFGYEQYF
TGTGCCAGCAGCCCGGAGCGGTTCGGTTACGAGCAGTACTTC
>NA|TRBJ1-5|NA|TRBV4-1
CASSQEWQGYSNQPQHF
TGCGCCAGCAGCCAAGAATGGCAGGGGTACAGCAATCAGCCCCAGCATTTT
>NA|TRBJ2-7|NA|TRBV1
CTSSETSGGYYEQYF
TGCACCAGCAGCGAGACTAGCGGGGGATACTACGAGCAGTACTTC
>few|TRBJ2-7|NA|TRBV2
CASMAGSSYEQYF
TGTGCCAGCATGGCGGGCAGCTCCTACGAGCAGTACTTC
>NA|TRBJ2-7|NA|TRBV7-2
CASSPRGYEQYF
TGTGCCAGCAGCCCCAGGGGTTACGAGCAGTACTTC
>NA|TRBJ1-2|NA|TRBV29-1
CSVGAGAARGGYTF
TGCAGCGTCGGTGCGGGGGCTGCGCGGGGAGGCTACACCTTC
>NA|TRBJ1-1|NA|TRBV6-5
CASRGSWGTEAFF
TGTGCCAGCAGAGGGAGTTGGGGCACTGAAGCTTTCTTT
>NA|TRBJ2-7|TRBD1|TRBV7-6
CASSLVQDRAYEQYF
TGTGCCAGCAGCTTAGTCCAGGACAGGGCCTACGAGCAGTACTTC
>NA|TRBJ1-1|NA|TRBV7-9
CASSLSGDTEAFF
TGTGCCAGCAGCTTATCAGGGGACACTGAAGCTTTCTTT
>NA|TRBJ1-2|NA|TRBV5-1
CASSLVAPGLAGSRGYTF
TGCGCCAGCAGCTTGGTGGCGCCCGGGCTGGCGGGTTCGCGGGGCTACACCTTC
>NA|TRBJ1-1|NA|TRBV11-2
CASKNIAYTEAFF
TGTGCCAGCAAGAATATCGCGTACACTGAAGCTTTCTTT
>NA|TRBJ2-1|TRBD2|TRBV28
CASRLAGGFNEQFF
TGTGCCAGCAGACTCGCGGGGGGGTTTAATGAGCAGTTCTTC
>NA|TRBJ1-5|NA|TRBV7-9
CASSSTTDGQPQHF
TGTGCCAGCAGCTCGACTACAGATGGGCAGCCCCAGCATTTT
>NA|TRBJ2-7|NA|TRBV4-2
CASSLGGAANEQYF
TGTGCCAGCAGCCTGGGGGGGGCAGCAAACGAGCAGTACTTC
>few|TRBJ1-2|NA|TRBV30
CAWSVGQTYGYTF
TGTGCCTGGAGTGTAGGACAGACCTATGGCTACACCTTC
>NA|TRBJ1-5|NA|TRBV18
CASSPKQSNQPQHF
TGTGCCAGCTCACCAAAACAAAGCAATCAGCCCCAGCATTTT
>NA|TRBJ1-1|NA|TRBV2
CASSYKNTEAFF
TGTGCCAGCAGTTACAAGAACACTGAAGCTTTCTTT
>NA|TRBJ1-2|NA|TRBV5-6
CASSLVTAPGGYTF
TGTGCCAGCAGCTTGGTGACAGCTCCTGGAGGCTACACCTTC
>NA|TRBJ1-5|NA|TRBV5-1
CASSLDGWGNQPQHF
TGCGCCAGCAGCTTGGACGGGTGGGGCAATCAGCCCCAGCATTTT
>once|TRBJ1-2|NA|TRBV5-1
CASSLQEPNYGYTF
TGCGCCAGCAGCTTACAGGAGCCTAACTATGGCTACACCTTC
>NA|TRBJ1-2|NA|TRBV6-5
CASSSRGISWDGYTF
TGTGCCAGCAGTTCTCGAGGTATCTCGTGGGATGGCTACACCTTC
>NA|TRBJ1-1|NA|TRBV5-1
CASSLALGHLNTEAFF
TGCGCCAGCAGCTTGGCCTTGGGACACCTGAACACTGAAGCTTTCTTT
>NA|TRBJ2-5|NA|TRBV5-6
CASSLGSRETQYF
TGTGCCAGCAGCTTGGGTTCCAGGGAGACCCAGTACTTC